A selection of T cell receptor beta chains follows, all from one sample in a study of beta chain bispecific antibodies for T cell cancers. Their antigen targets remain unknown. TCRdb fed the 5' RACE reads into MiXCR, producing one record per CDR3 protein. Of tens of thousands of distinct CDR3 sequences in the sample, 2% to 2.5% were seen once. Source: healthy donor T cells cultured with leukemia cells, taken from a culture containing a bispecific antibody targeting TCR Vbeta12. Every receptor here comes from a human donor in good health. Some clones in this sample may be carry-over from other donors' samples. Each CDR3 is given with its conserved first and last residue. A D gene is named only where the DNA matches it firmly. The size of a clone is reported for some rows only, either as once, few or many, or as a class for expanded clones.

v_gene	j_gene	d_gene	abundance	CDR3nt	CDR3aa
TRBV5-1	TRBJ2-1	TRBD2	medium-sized	TGCGCCAGCAGCTCCGATAGCGGGGGGGTCTACAATGAGCAGTTCTTC	CASSSDSGGVYNEQFF
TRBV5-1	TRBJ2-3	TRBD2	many	TGCGCCAGCAGCTTGGTTAGCGGGCCAGATACGCAGTATTTT	CASSLVSGPDTQYF
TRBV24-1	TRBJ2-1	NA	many	TGTGCCACCAGTGACCACAGCGACGGAGGACGGCTAGTGAGTGAGCAGTTCTTC	CATSDHSDGGRLVSEQFF
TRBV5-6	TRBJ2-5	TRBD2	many	TGTGCCAGCAGCCTAGATAGCGGGGAATTGGAGACCCAGTACTTC	CASSLDSGELETQYF
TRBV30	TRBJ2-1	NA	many	TGTGCCTGGAGTGGAGGCCGCTGGCTTGCGGAGCAGTTCTTC	CAWSGGRWLAEQFF
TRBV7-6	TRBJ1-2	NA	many	TGTGCCAGCAGCTCCCAGGGTTACTATGGCTACACCTTC	CASSSQGYYGYTF
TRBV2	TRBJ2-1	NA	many	TGTGCCAGCAGTTGGGACTTCTCCTACAATGAGCAGTTCTTC	CASSWDFSYNEQFF
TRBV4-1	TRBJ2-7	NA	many	TGCGCCAGCAGCCTAGATTGGGGTCCTACCTACGAGCAGTACTTC	CASSLDWGPTYEQYF
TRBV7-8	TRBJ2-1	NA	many	TGTGCCAGCAGCCCTCGCGGCCATGAGCAGTTCTTC	CASSPRGHEQFF
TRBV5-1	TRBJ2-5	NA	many	TGCGCCAGCAGCCTCGATCGCGGACGGTGGGATACCCAGTACTTC	CASSLDRGRWDTQYF
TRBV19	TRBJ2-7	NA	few	TGTGCCAGTAGCTGGGGCGCAGGGTCCTACGAGCAGTACTTC	CASSWGAGSYEQYF
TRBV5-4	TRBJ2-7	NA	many	TGTGCCAGCAGCTTCGGAATCTCTCTGGGGGAAGGCTCCTACGAGCAGTACTTC	CASSFGISLGEGSYEQYF
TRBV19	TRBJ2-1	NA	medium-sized	TGTGCCAGTAGTATAGGTGGATGGAATGAGCAGTTCTTC	CASSIGGWNEQFF
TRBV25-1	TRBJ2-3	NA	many	TGTGCCAGCAGTCCGGGGGCGGGCACAGATACGCAGTATTTT	CASSPGAGTDTQYF
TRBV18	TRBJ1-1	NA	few	TGTGCCAGCTCACAGGGGAACACTGAAGCTTTCTTT	CASSQGNTEAFF
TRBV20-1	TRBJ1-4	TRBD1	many	TGCAGTGCTCCAGGGGGAGTTAATGAAAAACTGTTTTTT	CSAPGGVNEKLFF
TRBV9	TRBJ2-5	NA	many	TGTGCCAGCAGCGTAGAGAGGTGGGAGACCCAGTACTTC	CASSVERWETQYF
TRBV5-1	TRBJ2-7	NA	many	TGCGCCAGCAGCTTGGCCCCACTGACCTACGAGCAGTACTTC	CASSLAPLTYEQYF
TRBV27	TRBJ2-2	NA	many	TGTGCCAGCAGTTCAACTACCGGGCTCATGAACACCGGGGAGCTGTTTTTT	CASSSTTGLMNTGELFF
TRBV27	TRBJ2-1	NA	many	TGTGCCAGCAGTTCGACGGACAATGAGCAGTTCTTC	CASSSTDNEQFF
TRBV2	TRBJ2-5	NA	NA	TGTGCCAGCAACTTGTGGGGAACCCAAGAGACCCAGTACTTC	CASNLWGTQETQYF
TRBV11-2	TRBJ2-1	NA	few	TGTGCCAGCAGCTTAGATCGAATCAGGGGGGGAGACGAGCAGTTCTTC	CASSLDRIRGGDEQFF
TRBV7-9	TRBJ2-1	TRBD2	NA	TGTGCCAGCAGCTTAGTGGGAGCGGGGGGCCGATCCCCCTACAATGAGCAGTTCTTC	CASSLVGAGGRSPYNEQFF
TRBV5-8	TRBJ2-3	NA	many	TGTGCCAGCAGCTTTCTTCAGTTAGAAGACACAGATACGCAGTATTTT	CASSFLQLEDTDTQYF
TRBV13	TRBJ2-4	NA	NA	TGTGCCAGCAGCTTTATGGCGATCGGCAAAAACATTCAGTACTTC	CASSFMAIGKNIQYF
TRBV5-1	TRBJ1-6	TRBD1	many	TGCGCCAGCCGGACAGGGGGCAATGGGAACTCACCCCTCCACTTT	CASRTGGNGNSPLHF
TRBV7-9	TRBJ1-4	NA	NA	TGTGCCAGCAGCGGAAGTAATGAAAAACTGTTTTTT	CASSGSNEKLFF
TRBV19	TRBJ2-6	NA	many	TGTGCCACTCGCTCTGGGGCCAACGTCCTGACTTTC	CATRSGANVLTF
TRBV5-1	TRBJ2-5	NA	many	TGCGCCAGCAGCTTGGCACATTTGGAGACCCAGTACTTC	CASSLAHLETQYF
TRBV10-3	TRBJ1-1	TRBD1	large	TGTGCCATCAGTGGATCCGGGACAGTTAACACTGAAGCTTTCTTT	CAISGSGTVNTEAFF
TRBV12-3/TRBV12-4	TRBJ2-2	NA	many	TGTGCCACCGAACTACAAGCGGACGGGGAGCTGTTTTTT	CATELQADGELFF
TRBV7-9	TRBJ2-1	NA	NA	TGTGCCAGCAGCTTATCTGGGACGCCGGGGAATGAGCAGTTCTTC	CASSLSGTPGNEQFF
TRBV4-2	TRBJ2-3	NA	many	TGTGCCAGCAGCCAAGGGCTGGGGGATACGCAGTATTTT	CASSQGLGDTQYF
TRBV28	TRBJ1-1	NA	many	TGTGCCAGCGGCCTGGGGGGGGGGAGCACTGAAGCTTTCTTT	CASGLGGGSTEAFF
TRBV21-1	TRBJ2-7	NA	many	TGTGCCAGCAGCAGGCGTAGCTCCTACGAGCAGTACTTC	CASSRRSSYEQYF
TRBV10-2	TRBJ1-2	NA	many	TGCGCCAGCAGCCAGGACGGCACCTATGGCTACACCTTC	CASSQDGTYGYTF
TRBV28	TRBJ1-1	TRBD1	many	TGTGCCAGCAGTCCCAGACAGGGAGGGACTGAAGCTTTCTTT	CASSPRQGGTEAFF
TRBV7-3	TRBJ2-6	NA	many	TGTGCCAGCAGCTTAACTGGGGCCAACGTCCTGACTTTC	CASSLTGANVLTF
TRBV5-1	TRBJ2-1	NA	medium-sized	TGCGCCAGCAGCTCAAGCCCCTACAATGAGCAGTTCTTC	CASSSSPYNEQFF
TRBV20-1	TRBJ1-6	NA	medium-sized	TGCAGTGCTAACTCGGGACTCCGCGATTCACCCCTCCACTTT	CSANSGLRDSPLHF
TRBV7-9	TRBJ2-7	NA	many	TGTGCCAGCAGCTTCTGGGACGCCACCAAAGGATGGTACGAGCAGTACTTC	CASSFWDATKGWYEQYF
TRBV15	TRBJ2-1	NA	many	TGTGCCACCAGCAGAGAGAATTTTGGGTTTTTGAACAATGAGCAGTTCTTC	CATSRENFGFLNNEQFF
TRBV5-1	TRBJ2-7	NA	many	TGCGCCAGCAGCTTGGGGACAGTCGACGAGCAGTACTTC	CASSLGTVDEQYF
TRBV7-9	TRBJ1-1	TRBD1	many	TGTGCCAGCAGCCAGCCGACAGGGGCGGACACTGAAGCTTTCTTT	CASSQPTGADTEAFF
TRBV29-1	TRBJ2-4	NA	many	TGCAGCGTTGAAGAGGTAACGGAGATAGCCAAAAACATTCAGTACTTC	CSVEEVTEIAKNIQYF